The clone carrying this T cell receptor (beta chain) was detected a few times. The antigen remains undetermined. TCRdb re-analysed the 5' RACE reads in MiXCR, keeping a single row per CDR3 protein. The sample holds fewer than 400,000 distinct CDR3 sequences, 15% to 20% seen once. The data originate from a study of T-cell memory formation after mild COVID-19. CDR1 is SGHTA and CDR2 is FQGTGA in the germline V gene. The CDR3 extends over 14 amino acids. V lost 4 bases to trimming and J lost 5 bases, with 14 bases between them. The study's findings and limits: Among CD4+ contracting clones, most were CM and EM, and CD8+ ones EMRA.

The sample consisted of PBMCs or a T cell subset sorted from them (not recorded which). The clonotype originates from a man younger than 35 who had mild COVID-19 (a few samples of this study predate the infection). Cell type and time point are not known. V and J are TRBV7-3 and TRBJ1-1; no definite D call. CDR3 amino acids: CASSSSPLETEAFF. The CDR3 DNA sequence: TGTGCCAGCAGCTCCTCCCCCCTTGAGACTGAAGCTTTCTTT.